The 12 T cell receptor beta chains below come from one sample, sequenced in a study of OX40 agonist ivuxolimab in advanced cancers. The library was prepared using the immunoSEQ multiplex PCR assay. This immuneACCESS table, as held by TCRdb, lists in-frame sequences with V and J called but not all clones. Of the missing ones, under half trace to an unresolved V gene in checked studies; the others have no known cause. In all, the sample holds roughly 70,000 clones, and over 75% of those were seen once. The ten largest clones take up 0.53% of the sample. The sequenced sample was CD4+ or CD8+ T cells sorted from blood, obtained in a trial of the OX40 agonist ivuxolimab. These receptors came from an adult with an advanced solid tumor such as melanoma, head and neck, liver or kidney cancer.

This chain joins TRBV4-2 and TRBJ1-2; 7 nucleotides match TRBD1. V dropped 4 bases and J dropped 6; count of bases not matched to a gene: 11. The CDR3 has 15 amino acids. CDR1 and CDR2 (germline): LGHNA, YNFKEQ. The CDR3 reads CASSPLDRARDGYTF. CDR3 coding DNA: TGTGCCAGCAGCCCCCTAGACAGGGCCAGGGATGGCTACACCTTC.

The chain employs TRBV14 and TRBJ1-5; 9 nucleotides line up with TRBD1. Germline V gene data show CDR1 as SGHDN and CDR2 as FVKESK. The V gene end was trimmed by 4 bases and the J gene end by 9 bases; junction bases not matched to a gene: 4. This CDR3 spans 13 amino acids. Written as DNA, the CDR3 is TGTGCCAGCAGCCTGGAACAGGGGGCGCCCCAGCATTTT. This gives the protein CASSLEQGAPQHF.

This rearrangement joins TRBV2 to TRBJ1-2; D might be TRBD1 (5 bases). The CDR3 extends over 14 amino acids. Germline CDR1 SNHLY, CDR2 FYNNEI. With 3 bases removed from V and 0 bases from J, the gap between germline ends came to 8 bases. The CDR3 DNA is TGTGCCAGCAGTGATCAGGGAGCTAACTATGGCTACACCTTC. This translates into CASSDQGANYGYTF. Filled out from reference TRBV2 and TRBJ1-2, the complete variable domain reads EPEVTQTPSHQVTQMGQEVILRCVPISNHLYFYWYRQILGQKVEFLVSFYNNEISEKSEIFDDQFSVERPDGSNFTLKIRSTKLEDSAMYFCASSDQGANYGYTFGSGTRLTVV.

The rearrangement joins TRBV7-9 to TRBJ1-1, with a tentative D call TRBD1 (5 bases). V was shortened by 1 base and J by 5 bases, with 11 bases between the two germline ends. CDR1 is SEHNR and CDR2 is FQNEAQ in the germline V gene (reference sequence). CDR3 length: 14 amino acids. As DNA, the CDR3 is TGTGCCAGCAGCTTAGTTCAGGGCGGGACTGAAGCTTTCTTT. Amino acid sequence: CASSLVQGGTEAFF.

The V gene is TRBV11-1, the J gene TRBJ1-2; D is perhaps TRBD1 (5 bases). This CDR3 is built from 15 residues. The V and J ends lost 5 bases and 4 bases respectively, with 17 bases between them. Germline V gene lookup returns CDR1 SGHAT and CDR2 FQDESV (reference sequence). CDR3 coding DNA: TGTGCCAGCAGCCCGACGGCAGGGACCTTCTATGGCTACACCTTC. Its protein is CASSPTAGTFYGYTF. The whole variable domain, filled in from reference TRBV11-1 and TRBJ1-2, reads EAEVAQSPRYKITEKSQAVAFWCDPISGHATLYWYRQILGQGPELLVQFQDESVVDDSQLPKDRFSAERLKGVDSTLKIQPAELGDSAMYLCASSPTAGTFYGYTFGSGTRLTVV.

The gene calls are TRBV7-9 and TRBJ1-2, with 7 bases fitting TRBD1. Germline V gene sequence: CDR1 SEHNR, CDR2 FQNEAQ (reference sequence). This CDR3 has 15 residues. Trimming at V came to 4 bases and at J to 4 bases, leaving 9 bases not matched to a gene. Here the CDR3 DNA reads TGTGCCAGCAGCTCCACCCGAGGGGGCCGCTATGGCTACACCTTC. Protein: CASSSTRGGRYGYTF.

The chain links TRBV5-1 to TRBJ2-3, with a possible D match to TRBD1 (5 bases). Germline V CDR1 and CDR2: SGHRS, YFSETQ. This CDR3 is built from 16 residues. V was pared by 2 bases and J by 3 bases, with 16 bases between. The CDR3 bases are TGCGCCAGCAGCTTCCCTTACAGGTTGCGGACAGATACGCAGTATTTT. It encodes CASSFPYRLRTDTQYF.

The J gene is TRBJ1-5, the V gene TRBV28; possible D gene TRBD1, 5 bases. From germline, CDR1 is MDHEN and CDR2 SYDVKM. Deletions cut 6 bases from V and 0 bases from J, with 12 bases between. The CDR3 spans 15 residues. CDR3: CASRRDRNSNQPQHF. The CDR3 DNA follows: TGTGCCAGCAGACGTGACAGAAATAGCAATCAGCCCCAGCATTTT.

The chain uses TRBV5-1 and TRBJ2-5; possibly TRBD2 for D (6 bases). Deletions cut 4 bases from V and 5 bases from J, with 21 bases between. Germline V CDR1 and CDR2: SGHRS, YFSETQ. The CDR3 is 16 residues long. The CDR3 is CASSKKPQGLGETQYF. Here the CDR3 DNA reads TGCGCCAGCAGCAAAAAACCGCAGGGACTCGGGGAGACCCAGTACTTC.

This sequence joins TRBV5-4 and TRBJ2-7, with TRBD1 matching over 7 bases. In germline, CDR1 is SGHNT, CDR2 YYREEE (reference sequence). This CDR3 is 12 amino acids long. After removal of 4 bases from V and 7 bases from J, the junction contained 5 bases not matched to a gene. Here the CDR3 reads CASSLGQREQYF. The CDR3 region has the DNA TGTGCCAGCAGCCTGGGACAGCGGGAGCAGTACTTC.

This chain connects TRBV20-1 to TRBJ1-2; the D is unclear. Trimming took off 7 bases at V and 4 bases at J, with 10 bases between the two ends. The length of the CDR3 is 11 residues. Germline values: CDR1 DFQATT, CDR2 SNEGSKA (reference sequence). CDR3 nucleotides: TGCAGTGGGGTGGGCCGCTATGGCTACACCTTC. Its translation: CSGVGRYGYTF.

V usage is TRBV10-2 and J usage is TRBJ2-7, with D hard to call. This CDR3 contains 12 residues. Germline values: CDR1 WSHSY, CDR2 SAAADI. Trimming cost V 2 bases and J 3 bases, with 5 bases left between them. For the CDR3, the DNA is TGCGCCAGCAGTGAGCAGGACTACGAGCAGTACTTC. Translating gives CASSEQDYEQYF.